The present T cell receptor beta chain was sequenced within a study of blood T cell repertoires in COVID-19. Generated by immunoSEQ multiplex PCR, the TCRdb table keeps only in-frame clones and is missing some. The sample yields about 30,000 clones, 70% to 80% seen once. From germline, CDR1 is MNHEY and CDR2 SVGAGI. J gave up 1 base and V 6 bases, and 9 bases lay outside the gene matches. There are 15 residues in the CDR3. The TCR was taken from a man aged 80 or over with acute or convalescent COVID-19. The chain joins TRBV6-5 to TRBJ2-7, with 7 nucleotides matching TRBD1. The specimen was peripheral blood. The CDR3 is CASRPTGWRSYEQYF. DNA of the CDR3: TGTGCCAGCAGGCCGACAGGGTGGAGGTCCTACGAGCAGTACTTC.